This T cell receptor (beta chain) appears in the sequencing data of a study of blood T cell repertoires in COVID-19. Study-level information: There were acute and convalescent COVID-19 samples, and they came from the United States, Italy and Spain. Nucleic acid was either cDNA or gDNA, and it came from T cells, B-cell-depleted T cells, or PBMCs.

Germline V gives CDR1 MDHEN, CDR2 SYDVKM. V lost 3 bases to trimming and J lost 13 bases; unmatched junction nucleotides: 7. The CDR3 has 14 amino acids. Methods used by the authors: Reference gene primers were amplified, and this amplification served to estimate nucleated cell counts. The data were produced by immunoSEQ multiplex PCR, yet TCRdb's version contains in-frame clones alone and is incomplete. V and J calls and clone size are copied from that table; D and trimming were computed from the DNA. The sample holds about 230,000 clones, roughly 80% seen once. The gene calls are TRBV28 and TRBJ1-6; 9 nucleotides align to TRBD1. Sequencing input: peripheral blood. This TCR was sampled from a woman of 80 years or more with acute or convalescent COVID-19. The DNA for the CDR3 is TGTGCCAGCAGTTTGGGACAGGGCGCCGCTCCCCTCCACTTT. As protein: CASSLGQGAAPLHF.